What follows are 7 T cell receptor beta chains derived from one specimen sequenced in a study of early T cells in non-severe SARS-CoV-2 infection. Using its own MiXCR run on the 5' RACE reads, TCRdb lists one record per CDR3 protein. The data contain 30,000 to 40,000 distinct CDR3 sequences, 3.5% to 5% of them singletons. Sequenced sample: whole blood. These receptor sequences come from an adult who was a healthcare worker with PCR-confirmed SARS-CoV-2 infection or an uninfected control (not recorded which).

The sample holds many counts of this clonotype. The chain recombines TRBV4-1 with TRBJ1-2, with D unclear. CDR1 is MGHRA and CDR2 is YSYEKL in the germline V gene. The CDR3 totals 15 residues. With 5 bases removed from V and 6 bases from J, the gap between germline ends came to 19 bases. The CDR3 here is CASSGKTVNLHGYTF. In DNA form, the CDR3 reads TGCGCCAGCAGCGGAAAAACAGTGAACCTCCATGGCTACACCTTC.

This clonotype was seen at least ten times. The rearrangement joins TRBV6-2 or TRBV6-3 to TRBJ1-2; D uncertain. This CDR3 has 12 amino acids. Germline values: CDR1 MNHEY, CDR2 SVGEGT. Deletions cut 6 bases from V and 4 bases from J, with 9 bases between. CDR3 sequence: CASRRTPYGYTF. The CDR3 DNA sequence: TGTGCCAGCAGACGTACACCCTATGGCTACACCTTC.

This clonotype was found many times. The chain employs TRBV20-1 and TRBJ1-5, with D perhaps TRBD1 (6 bases). V gave up 5 bases and J gave up 4 bases, with 15 bases separating them. Germline values: CDR1 DFQATT, CDR2 SNEGSKA (reference sequence). CDR3 length: 14 residues. CDR3 in DNA: TGCAGTGCTGCTTTAGGGGGGGGTAATCAGCCCCAGCATTTT. As protein: CSAALGGGNQPQHF.

The rearrangement uses TRBV7-2 and TRBJ2-2; 9 bases align to TRBD1. Germline values: CDR1 SGHTA, CDR2 FQGNSA. The CDR3 consists of 16 residues. V dropped 5 bases and J dropped 4; count of bases not matched to a gene: 8. This CDR3 is CASSPTGGTLTGELFF. Here the CDR3 DNA reads TGTGCCAGCAGCCCCACAGGGGGCACCCTCACCGGGGAGCTGTTTTTT. The complete variable domain, with remaining parts taken from reference TRBV7-2 and TRBJ2-2, reads GAGVSQSPSNKVTEKGKDVELRCDPISGHTALYWYRQSLGQGLEFLIYFQGNSAPDKSGLPSDRFSAERTGGSVSTLTIQRTQQEDSAVYLCASSPTGGTLTGELFFGEGSRLTVL.

This clonotype showed up many times. V gene TRBV20-1 combines with J gene TRBJ2-1; D is tentatively TRBD1 or TRBD2 (5 bases each). The V end lost 0 bases, the J end lost 3 bases, and 12 bases lay between the germline ends. The CDR3 spans 15 residues. Germline-derived CDR1 and CDR2 are DFQATT and SNEGSKA (reference sequence). The chain's CDR3 is CSARETGTFYNEQFF. CDR3 bases: TGCAGTGCTAGAGAAACCGGGACCTTCTACAATGAGCAGTTCTTC.

For this clonotype: Here the CDR3 omits its conserved ending phenylalanine or tryptophan, so a read error is the likely source. The chain couples TRBV10-2 to TRBJ2-3; D is uncertain. CDR3 length: 15 amino acids. Germline CDR1 WSHSY, CDR2 SAAADI. V lost 4 bases and J 0 bases, leaving 11 bases between the germline ends. The CDR3 spells CASSVDLGSTDTQYS. In DNA form, the CDR3 reads TGCGCCAGCAGTGTTGATCTGGGGAGCACAGATACGCAGTATTCT.

This clonotype was detected many times. V and J are TRBV27 and TRBJ2-1; D tentatively fits TRBD1 or TRBD2 (6 bases each). Trimming took 3 bases from V and 0 from J, leaving 9 bases between them. The CDR3 consists of 15 residues. Germline V CDR1 and CDR2: MNHEY, SMNVEV (reference sequence). In DNA form, the CDR3 reads TGTGCCAGCAGTTTGAGGGGGGCCTCCTACAATGAGCAGTTCTTC. It codes for CASSLRGASYNEQFF.